This T cell receptor (beta chain) came from a study of immune evolution from preneoplasia to lung adenocarcinoma. Study-level findings and limits: Top clone share appeared to fall from AAH through AIS, MIA, adenocarcinoma. Clonality was highest in normal lung, lower in later-stage lesions apparently.

Profiling relied on immunoSEQ multiplex PCR, and the TCRdb table lists in-frame clones only, not all of them. Of under 4,000 clones in the sample, 70% to 75% were seen once. There are a few counts of this clone. The antigen remains undetermined. The TCR originated in a person aged 60-79 years with lung adenocarcinoma. The sample taken for sequencing was FFPE minimally invasive lung adenocarcinoma tissue.

CDR3 loop: CASSTGGQTYNEQFF. The CDR3 nucleotides are TGCGCCAGCAGCACCGGGGGACAGACCTACAATGAGCAGTTCTTC. This rearrangement joins TRBV5-1 to TRBJ2-1; perhaps TRBD1 as D (7 bases). V was shortened by 4 bases and J by 2 bases, with 13 bases between the two germline ends. The CDR3 contains 15 residues. The V gene's germline CDR1 is SGHRS and CDR2 YFSETQ.